A selection of T cell receptor beta chains follows, all from one sample in a study of cytomegalovirus exposure and HLA in healthy donors. This table comes from immunoSEQ multiplex PCR, and its TCRdb copy is limited to in-frame clones, with some not included. The repertoire holds approximately 110,000 clones, with about 85% as singletons. The sequenced material came from PBMCs. Every receptor here comes from a woman aged 18-29 years in good health and CMV-seropositive. The conserved cysteine and the conserved F or W are not part of the CDR3 here. Each record gives: V gene, J gene, CDR3 protein.

v_call: TRBV6-5; j_call: TRBJ1-2; cdr3_aa: ASSRGQIYGYT
v_call: TRBV11-3; j_call: TRBJ2-7; cdr3_aa: ASSQTGEQY
v_call: TRBV9; j_call: TRBJ2-7; cdr3_aa: ASTTGMTSYEQY
v_call: TRBV28; j_call: TRBJ2-5; cdr3_aa: ASRLSGGFYETQY
v_call: TRBV5-1; j_call: TRBJ1-2; cdr3_aa: ASIRGQGRGNYGYT
v_call: TRBV5-6; j_call: TRBJ2-5; cdr3_aa: ASSLRDLMEALQETQY
v_call: TRBV28; j_call: TRBJ2-3; cdr3_aa: ASSLAFTSTDTQY
v_call: TRBV13; j_call: TRBJ2-3; cdr3_aa: ASRQGVPDTQY
v_call: TRBV18; j_call: TRBJ2-2; cdr3_aa: ASSPRQGDTGELF
v_call: TRBV15; j_call: TRBJ1-3; cdr3_aa: ATSRDRDAGNTIY
v_call: TRBV12-5; j_call: TRBJ2-7; cdr3_aa: ASGFGQTYEQY
v_call: TRBV28; j_call: TRBJ2-7; cdr3_aa: ASSLLSGGGYEQY
v_call: TRBV7-2; j_call: TRBJ1-3; cdr3_aa: ASSLSGPISGNTIY
v_call: TRBV10-2; j_call: TRBJ1-1; cdr3_aa: ASSGQGGTEAF
v_call: TRBV28; j_call: TRBJ2-1; cdr3_aa: ASSTGNNEQF
v_call: TRBV5-6; j_call: TRBJ2-2; cdr3_aa: ASSLGQGLTNTGELF
v_call: TRBV6-5; j_call: TRBJ2-5; cdr3_aa: ASSYGQGARKTQY
v_call: TRBV28; j_call: TRBJ1-5; cdr3_aa: ASSGGVGNQPQH
v_call: TRBV5-1; j_call: TRBJ1-1; cdr3_aa: ASSHKARVPDRANTEAF
v_call: TRBV27; j_call: TRBJ1-5; cdr3_aa: ASSRVGAGGGNQPQH
v_call: TRBV11-2; j_call: TRBJ1-3; cdr3_aa: ASSVGTASGNTIY
v_call: TRBV2; j_call: TRBJ1-5; cdr3_aa: ASSGGSSNQPQH
v_call: TRBV9; j_call: TRBJ2-3; cdr3_aa: ASSVQSSSTDTQY
v_call: TRBV10-3; j_call: TRBJ2-1; cdr3_aa: AISRGTSNEQF
v_call: TRBV29-1; j_call: TRBJ1-2; cdr3_aa: SVGSGGYGYT
v_call: TRBV5-1; j_call: TRBJ2-2; cdr3_aa: ASSLRFGDRANTGELF
v_call: TRBV6-4; j_call: TRBJ2-1; cdr3_aa: ASSERTSGSNEQF
v_call: TRBV5-6; j_call: TRBJ1-3; cdr3_aa: ASSPTGEAGNTIY
v_call: TRBV7-6; j_call: TRBJ2-1; cdr3_aa: ASSLGPSGGSSYNEQF
v_call: TRBV28; j_call: TRBJ2-7; cdr3_aa: ASSLGGPTSYEQY
v_call: TRBV10-3; j_call: TRBJ1-5; cdr3_aa: ATSIGQGSSNQPQH
v_call: TRBV30; j_call: TRBJ2-7; cdr3_aa: AWTHLDLQY
v_call: TRBV6-1; j_call: TRBJ1-3; cdr3_aa: ASSVHGQGNGNTIY
v_call: TRBV27; j_call: TRBJ1-2; cdr3_aa: ASSFTGTGGYGYT
v_call: TRBV19; j_call: TRBJ2-2; cdr3_aa: ASSSTGGGELF
v_call: TRBV6-1; j_call: TRBJ1-1; cdr3_aa: ASSEISSGFKSEAF
v_call: TRBV28; j_call: TRBJ2-7; cdr3_aa: ASRRQGGLNEQY
v_call: TRBV5-5; j_call: TRBJ2-7; cdr3_aa: ASSLGAGERYQQY
v_call: TRBV6-5; j_call: TRBJ1-2; cdr3_aa: ASSYRGQPFYGYT
v_call: TRBV4-1; j_call: TRBJ1-4; cdr3_aa: ASSPPGREKLF
v_call: TRBV2; j_call: TRBJ2-7; cdr3_aa: ASRRTGTRVDEQY
v_call: TRBV12-5; j_call: TRBJ1-4; cdr3_aa: ASGLVLGQEGWKLF
v_call: TRBV9; j_call: TRBJ2-7; cdr3_aa: ASSYTTSVLAEQY
v_call: TRBV29-1; j_call: TRBJ2-1; cdr3_aa: SSVPAYNEQF
v_call: TRBV28; j_call: TRBJ2-3; cdr3_aa: ASSTGIRLGTDTQY
v_call: TRBV6-6; j_call: TRBJ1-5; cdr3_aa: ASSPPAGNQPQH
v_call: TRBV29-1; j_call: TRBJ1-2; cdr3_aa: SVDKGNYGYT
v_call: TRBV4-2; j_call: TRBJ1-1; cdr3_aa: ASSQDFQGFETEAF
v_call: TRBV28; j_call: TRBJ2-1; cdr3_aa: ASSPDTSNEQF